In this sample, the clone carrying this TCR beta chain turned up a few times. The antigen is unknown. The germline CDR1 and CDR2 sequences are SGHDT and YYEEEE. The CDR3 has 13 amino acids. V lost 0 bases and J lost 9, with 10 bases in between. This sample stems from a study of response to subunit inactivated influenza vaccine. Whole-study results and caveats: Each seasonal influenza vaccination, the authors suggested, recruits few new T cells.

TCRdb used MiXCR to reprocess the RT-PCR reads, holding one entry per CDR3 protein. The top ten clones hold 11% of a sample with about 780,000 distinct CDR3 sequences, around 20% of them seen once. This receptor was obtained from a man aged 50 to 59 who received an inactivated influenza vaccine. V usage is TRBV5-6 and J usage is TRBJ2-1; D is perhaps TRBD1 or TRBD2 (5 bases each). The sample consisted of PBMCs from blood, taken roughly 5 days after vaccination. CDR3 protein: CASSLGGVIEQFF. Written as DNA, the CDR3 is TGTGCCAGCAGCTTGGGAGGGGTCATTGAGCAGTTCTTC.